This T cell receptor (beta chain) emerged from a study of shared clonotypes between healthy human individuals. This CDR3 has 17 amino acids. Trimming stripped 6 bases from V and 9 bases from J, with 27 bases between. Germline V CDR1 and CDR2: MNHEY, SMNVEV (reference sequence). Sequenced by immunoSEQ multiplex PCR; TCRdb stores in-frame clones only, minus some. The data show about 2.4 million clones, approximately 93% seen once. The specimen was naive CD4+ T cells from PBMCs. Subset reported: CD45RA+ positively selected. The V and J genes are TRBV27 and TRBJ2-1, with D possibly being TRBD2 (6 bases). The sequence derives from a young man in good health. Some clones in this sample may be carry-over from other donors' samples. The CDR3 DNA follows: TGTGCCAGCAGCCCGTATAGAGGAGCGGGTAAAGGAGTTGAGCAGTTCTTC. This encodes CASSPYRGAGKGVEQFF.